This T cell receptor (beta chain) was captured by sequencing in a study of T cells in Graves' hyperthyroidism and ophthalmopathy. This clonotype was picked up a small number of times. Template material for amplifying TCR beta CDR3 regions consisted of RNA transcripts. During a first-round RT-PCR of the TCR CDR3, the HTBI primer set was used. Each CDR3 protein gets one entry after TCRdb re-called the multiplex PCR reads with MiXCR. This table holds hundreds of thousands of distinct CDR3 sequences, 20% found once. Pregnant or lactating patients were excluded, as were those with uncontrolled infection or other autoimmune disease. Thyroid ultrasound, orbital computed tomography, clinical symptoms, and serum thyroxine and TRAb underpinned diagnoses. The CDR3 is 15 amino acids. Germline lookup yields CDR1 MNHEY and CDR2 SMNVEV (reference sequence). Trimming removed 0 bases at V and 4 bases at J, with 13 bases between.

The material sequenced was blood. The rearrangement joins TRBV27 to TRBJ2-7; perhaps TRBD1 as D (5 bases). The sequence derives from a man aged 40-49 years with Graves' ophthalmopathy. The CDR3 spells CASSLSMQGKYEQYF. In DNA, the CDR3 is TGTGCCAGCAGTTTATCGATGCAGGGTAAATACGAGCAGTACTTC.